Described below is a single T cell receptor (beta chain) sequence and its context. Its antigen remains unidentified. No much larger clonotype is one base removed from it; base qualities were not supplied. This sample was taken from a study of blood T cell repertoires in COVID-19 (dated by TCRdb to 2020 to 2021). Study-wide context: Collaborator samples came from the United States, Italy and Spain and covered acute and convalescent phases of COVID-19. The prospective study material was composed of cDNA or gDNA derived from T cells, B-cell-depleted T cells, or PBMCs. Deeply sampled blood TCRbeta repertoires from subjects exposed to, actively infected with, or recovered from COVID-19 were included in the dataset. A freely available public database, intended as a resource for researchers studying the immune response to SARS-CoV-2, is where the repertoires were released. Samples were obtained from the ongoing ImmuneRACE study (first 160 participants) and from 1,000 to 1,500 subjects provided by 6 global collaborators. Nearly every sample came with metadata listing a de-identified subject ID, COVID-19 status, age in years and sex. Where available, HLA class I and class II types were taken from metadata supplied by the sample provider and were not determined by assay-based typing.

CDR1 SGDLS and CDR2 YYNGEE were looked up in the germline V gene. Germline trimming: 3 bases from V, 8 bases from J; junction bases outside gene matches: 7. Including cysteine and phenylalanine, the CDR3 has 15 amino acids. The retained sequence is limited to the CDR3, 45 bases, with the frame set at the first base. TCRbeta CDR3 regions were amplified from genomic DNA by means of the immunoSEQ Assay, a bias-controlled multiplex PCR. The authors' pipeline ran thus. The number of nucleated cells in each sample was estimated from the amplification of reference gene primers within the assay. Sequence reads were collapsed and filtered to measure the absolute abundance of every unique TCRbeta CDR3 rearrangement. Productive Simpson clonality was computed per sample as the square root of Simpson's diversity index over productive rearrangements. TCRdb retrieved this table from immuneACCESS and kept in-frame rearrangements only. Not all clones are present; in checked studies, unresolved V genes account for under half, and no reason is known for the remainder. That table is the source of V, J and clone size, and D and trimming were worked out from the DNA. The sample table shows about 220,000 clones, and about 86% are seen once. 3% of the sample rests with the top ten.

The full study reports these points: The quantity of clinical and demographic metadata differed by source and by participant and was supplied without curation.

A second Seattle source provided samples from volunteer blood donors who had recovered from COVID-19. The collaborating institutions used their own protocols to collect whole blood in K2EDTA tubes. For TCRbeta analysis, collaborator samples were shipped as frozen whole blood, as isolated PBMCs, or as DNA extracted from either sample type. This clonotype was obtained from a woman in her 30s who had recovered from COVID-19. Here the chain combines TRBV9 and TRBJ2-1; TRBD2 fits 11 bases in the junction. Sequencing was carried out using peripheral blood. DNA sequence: TGTGCCAGCAGCGGTAGCGGGAGGGCCATCGATGAGCAGTTCTTC. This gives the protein CASSGSGRAIDEQFF.